This T cell receptor beta chain was captured in a study of blood T cell repertoires in COVID-19. Study-wide background: The study drew acute and convalescent COVID-19 samples from the United States, Italy and Spain. PBMCs, B-cell-depleted T cells, or T cells were the source of the cDNA or gDNA that made up the material.

Authors' data handling: Reference gene primers were amplified, and this amplification served to estimate nucleated cell counts. Some clones are missing from TCRdb's copy, which holds only in-frame ones; the method was immunoSEQ multiplex PCR. The DNA was the basis for D and trimming; V, J and clone size are from that table. This table holds 220,000 or so clones, approximately 88% found once. The sequencing sample was made of peripheral blood. The TCR sequence derives from a man aged 60 to 75 who had recovered from COVID-19.

CDR3 sequence reads: CASSMSSEQFF. The CDR3 DNA reads TGTGCCAGCAGCATGTCGAGTGAGCAGTTCTTC. The rearrangement joins TRBV3-1 (or the pseudogene TRBV3-2) to TRBJ2-1; unclear D gene. The CDR3 loop spans 11 amino acids. The V end lost 5 bases, the J end lost 9 bases, and 8 bases lay between the germline ends. The germline V gene has CDR1 LGHDT and CDR2 YNNKEL (reference sequence).